These T cell receptor beta chains were read from a single sample in a study of blood T cell repertoires in COVID-19. This table comes from immunoSEQ multiplex PCR, and its TCRdb copy is limited to in-frame clones, with some not included. The sample holds some 270,000 clones, around 83% seen once. Sequencing was done on a sample of peripheral blood. These receptor sequences come from a woman aged 40 to 50 who had recovered from COVID-19. Each CDR3 is given with its conserved first and last residue. Each record gives: J gene, clone size, V gene, CDR3 protein. Rows give clone size only sometimes, using once, few, many, or a class for an expanded clone.

>TRBJ2-1|-|TRBV5-1
CASSPTSENEQFF
>TRBJ1-4|few|TRBV6-5
CASSLGGKLFF
>TRBJ2-3|-|TRBV3-1/TRBV3-2
CASSQGTGLTDTQYF
>TRBJ2-3|-|TRBV2
CASTGSPTADTQYF
>TRBJ2-7|-|TRBV29-1
CSVVLGQFYEQYF
>TRBJ2-7|few|TRBV25-1
CASSGTVPYEQYF
>TRBJ2-2|-|TRBV6-1
CASSEQGLAGELFF
>TRBJ1-3|-|TRBV7-6
CASSPGDGSGNTIYF
>TRBJ2-1|-|TRBV5-8
CASSFWQGLNEQFF
>TRBJ1-3|-|TRBV12-3/TRBV12-4
CASTQFSGNTIYF
>TRBJ1-2|-|TRBV7-2
CASSLGTGGGYTF
>TRBJ2-3|once|TRBV2
CASRLLAGISTDTQYF
>TRBJ1-3|-|TRBV28
CASKPGQGAYGNTIYF
>TRBJ2-5|once|TRBV15
CATSRGIAGRQETQYF
>TRBJ2-7|-|TRBV7-8
CASSLASGLATEQYF
>TRBJ1-1|-|TRBV18
CASSPGQGATAFF
>TRBJ2-3|-|TRBV2
CAIRQGSGDTQYF
>TRBJ2-7|-|TRBV10-3
CAARDRDSYEQYF
>TRBJ1-2|-|TRBV30
CAWSVFSGQGWNYGYTF
>TRBJ2-7|-|TRBV10-3
CAIRLGQGVNYEQYF
>TRBJ1-6|-|TRBV5-3
CARSPWGQLNNSPLHF
>TRBJ2-1|-|TRBV19
CASSIGLATYNEQFF
>TRBJ2-6|-|TRBV18
CASSYAYSGANVLTF
>TRBJ2-5|-|TRBV7-3
CASSPGVVGTQYF
>TRBJ1-4|-|TRBV19
CASSIAGFGEKLFF
>TRBJ2-7|-|TRBV4-2
CASSHVNRGSSYEQYF
>TRBJ2-4|-|TRBV6-5
CASRGTGPIQYF
>TRBJ1-3|-|TRBV5-1
CASSPQGGGNTIYF
>TRBJ1-4|-|TRBV11-2
CASSSGQGLFF
>TRBJ2-3|-|TRBV7-3
CASSLGHTDTQYF